Below are 3 T cell receptor beta chains sequenced from a single sample in a study of control samples from healthy donors and cancer patients. Assay: immunoSEQ multiplex PCR; the TCRdb copy retains only in-frame clones and omits some. The sample has about 79,000 clones, approximately 93% seen once; the top ten hold around 1.3%. The material sequenced was PBMCs. Receptors originate from a woman aged 40 to 55 with lung cancer.

This clone was seen just once. The V gene is TRBV6-1, the J gene TRBJ1-3, with D possibly TRBD1 on 5 matching bases. The germline V gene encodes CDR1 MNHNS and CDR2 SASEGT. CDR3 length equals 19 residues. Between the trimmed V and J ends, which lost 1 base and 0 bases, there was a span of 19 bases. The CDR3, as DNA: TGTGCCAGCAGTGAAGTTATAGAGCGGGGCAGGTCCTCTGGAAACACCATATATTTT. Translated, it gives CASSEVIERGRSSGNTIYF.

The chain is built from TRBV3-1 (or the pseudogene TRBV3-2) and TRBJ1-5; a weak D match, TRBD1 (5 bases). CDR1 is LGHDT, CDR2 YNNKEL, per germline (reference sequence). This CDR3 is 14 amino acids long. V was clipped by 1 base and J by 9 bases, with 13 bases between them. The DNA of the CDR3 is TGTGCCAGCAGCCAAGCGGGAGGGACCGGGCCCCAGCATTTT. This codes for CASSQAGGTGPQHF.

The chain couples TRBV7-9 to TRBJ2-3, with D maybe TRBD2 (7 bases). From germline, CDR1 is SEHNR and CDR2 FQNEAQ (reference sequence). Trimming removed 5 bases from V and 9 bases from J, with 18 bases in between. The CDR3 spans 14 residues. CDR3 region: CASSRGGAVETQYF. CDR3 nucleotide sequence: TGTGCCAGCAGCCGAGGGGGGGCCGTTGAAACGCAGTATTTT.